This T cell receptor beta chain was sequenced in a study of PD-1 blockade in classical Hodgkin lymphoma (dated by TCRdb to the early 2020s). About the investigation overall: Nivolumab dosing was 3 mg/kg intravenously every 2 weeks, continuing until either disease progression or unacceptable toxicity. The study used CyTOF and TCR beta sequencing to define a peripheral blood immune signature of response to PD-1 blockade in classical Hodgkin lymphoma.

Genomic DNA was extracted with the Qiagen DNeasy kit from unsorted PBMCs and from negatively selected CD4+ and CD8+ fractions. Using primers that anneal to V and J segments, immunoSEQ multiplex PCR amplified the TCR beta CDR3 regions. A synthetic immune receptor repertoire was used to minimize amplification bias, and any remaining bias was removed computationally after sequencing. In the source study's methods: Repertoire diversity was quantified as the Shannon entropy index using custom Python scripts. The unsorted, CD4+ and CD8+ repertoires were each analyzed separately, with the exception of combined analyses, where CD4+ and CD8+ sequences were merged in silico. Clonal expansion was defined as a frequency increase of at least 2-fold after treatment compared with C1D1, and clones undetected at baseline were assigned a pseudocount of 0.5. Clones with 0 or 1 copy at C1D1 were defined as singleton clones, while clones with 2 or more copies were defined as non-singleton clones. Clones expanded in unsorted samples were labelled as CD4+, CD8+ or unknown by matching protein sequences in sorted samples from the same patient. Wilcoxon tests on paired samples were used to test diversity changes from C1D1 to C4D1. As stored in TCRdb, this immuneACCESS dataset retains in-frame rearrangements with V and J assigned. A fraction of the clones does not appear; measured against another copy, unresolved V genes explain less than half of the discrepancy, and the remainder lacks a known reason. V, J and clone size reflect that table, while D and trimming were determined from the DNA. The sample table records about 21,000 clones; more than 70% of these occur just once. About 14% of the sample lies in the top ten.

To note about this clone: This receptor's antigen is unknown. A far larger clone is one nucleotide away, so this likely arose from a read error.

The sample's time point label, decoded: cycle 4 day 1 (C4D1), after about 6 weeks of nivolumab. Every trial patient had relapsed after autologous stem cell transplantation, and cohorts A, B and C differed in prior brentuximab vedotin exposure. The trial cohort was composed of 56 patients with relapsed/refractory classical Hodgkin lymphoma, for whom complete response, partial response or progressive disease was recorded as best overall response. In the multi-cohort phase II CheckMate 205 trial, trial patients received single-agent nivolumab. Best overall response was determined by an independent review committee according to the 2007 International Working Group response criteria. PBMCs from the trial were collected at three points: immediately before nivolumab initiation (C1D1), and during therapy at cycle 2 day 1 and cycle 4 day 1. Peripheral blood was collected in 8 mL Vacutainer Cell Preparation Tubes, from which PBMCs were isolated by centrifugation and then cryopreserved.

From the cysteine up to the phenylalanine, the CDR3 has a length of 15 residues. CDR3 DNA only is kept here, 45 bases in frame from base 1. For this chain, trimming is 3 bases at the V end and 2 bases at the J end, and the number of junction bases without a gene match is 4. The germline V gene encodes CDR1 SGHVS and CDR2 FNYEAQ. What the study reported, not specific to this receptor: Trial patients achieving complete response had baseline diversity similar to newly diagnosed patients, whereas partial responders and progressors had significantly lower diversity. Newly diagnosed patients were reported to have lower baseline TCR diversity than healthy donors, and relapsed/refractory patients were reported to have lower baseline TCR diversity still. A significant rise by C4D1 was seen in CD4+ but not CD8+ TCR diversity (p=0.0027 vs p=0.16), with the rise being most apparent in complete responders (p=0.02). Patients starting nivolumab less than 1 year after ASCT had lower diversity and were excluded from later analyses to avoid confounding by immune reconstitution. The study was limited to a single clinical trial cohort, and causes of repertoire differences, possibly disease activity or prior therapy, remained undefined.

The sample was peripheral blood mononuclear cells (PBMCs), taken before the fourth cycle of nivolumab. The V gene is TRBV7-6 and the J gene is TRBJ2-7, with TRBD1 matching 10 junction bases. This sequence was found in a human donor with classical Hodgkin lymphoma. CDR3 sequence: CASSFSGTGAYEQYF. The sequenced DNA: TGTGCCAGCAGCTTCTCCGGGACAGGGGCCTACGAGCAGTACTTC.